This T cell receptor beta chain was sequenced for a study of T cell repertoires in cytomegalovirus infection. Turning to the study itself: Indications of both CMV infection and matching HLA type were provided by public TCR beta signatures. Study-level findings and limits: Cumulative frequency (of public TCR beta family members) identified carriers of CMV plus the relevant HLA. Across the ex vivo response, the dominant clonotypes were HLA-C-restricted CMV-specific TCR beta clonotypes.

TCRdb reprocessed the reads with MiXCR, giving one entry per CDR3 protein. The sample consists of about 230,000 distinct CDR3 sequences, about 23% of them appearing once. Comments on this clonotype: Its antigen is unknown.

With V trimmed by 8 bases and J by 6 bases, 12 bases remained unmatched. The CDR3 runs 14 residues. The V call is TRBV5-3, the J call TRBJ2-7, with 9 bases lining up with TRBD1. TRBV5-3 is sorted into the ORF group, with uncertain function. The sequence was obtained from a human donor in good health (CMV status not recorded). Some clones in this sample may be carry-over from other donors' samples. Sequencing was carried out using CD8+ T cells from PBMCs. CDR3 nucleotides: TGTGCCAGCAGCAAATGGACAGGGGCGCTCGAGCAGTACTTC. This translates into CASSKWTGALEQYF.